One and the same sample provided the 16 T cell receptor delta chains below, sequenced in a study of Vδ1+ human thymocytes. General study results and limits: In the thymus, TRG and TRD repertoires looked highly polyclonal with Gaussian CDR3 lengths.

These receptors have no known antigen. Extracted RNA was reverse transcribed into cDNA. Multiplex PCR used pooled V-gene forward primers and a constant-region reverse primer to amplify CDR3s. TCRdb re-processed the multiplex PCR reads via CATT. The data hold 50,000 to 75,000 delta-chain clones, with about 16% observed a single time. Input material: Vdelta1+ gamma-delta thymocytes from the thymus. Regarding subset: FACS-sorted CD3+ TCRalphabeta- TCRVdelta1+ TCRVdelta2- thymocytes. Receptor source: a girl younger than two who had congenital heart surgery.

This clone was counted a few times. The V gene is TRDV1, the J gene TRDJ1; perhaps TRDD2 as D (5 bases). From germline, CDR1 is TSWWSYY and CDR2 QGS. Trimming removed 2 bases at V and 0 bases at J, with 34 bases between. This CDR3 is 23 amino acids long. DNA for the CDR3: TGTGCTCTTGGGGAAATCTACCTAAGGAGAATCGGTCGTACCTACTCGTACACCGATAAACTCATCTTT. The encoded protein is CALGEIYLRRIGRTYSYTDKLIF.

This clone was counted a few times. The rearrangement uses TRDV2 and TRDJ1; the D gene is possibly TRDD3 (5 bases). The CDR3 is 17 amino acids. V gave up 0 bases and J gave up 0 bases, with 16 bases separating them. The germline V gene has CDR1 GEAIGNYY and CDR2 EKD. The CDR3 bases are TGTGCCTGTGACACCGACGGGGGTACCCCCTACACCGATAAACTCATCTTT. It codes for CACDTDGGTPYTDKLIF.

As concerns this clone: This sample includes further DNA sequences coding for the same CDR3. The rearrangement uses TRDV2 and TRDJ1; no clear D. The CDR3 runs to 13 residues. Trimming cost V 2 bases and J 2 bases, with 8 bases left between them. Germline V gene sequence: CDR1 GEAIGNYY, CDR2 EKD. In nucleotides, the CDR3 is TGTGCCTGTGACATATTAGAAACCGATAAACTCATCTTT. Residues: CACDILETDKLIF.

This clone was observed a few times. This sequence joins TRDV1 and TRDJ1, with 8 bases aligning to TRDD3. CDR1 and CDR2 (germline): TSWWSYY, QGS. This CDR3 has 17 amino acids. Losses at the gene ends were 0 bases for V and 7 bases for J; bases not matched to a gene: 13. As DNA, the CDR3 is TGTGCTCTTGGGGAACTACCCCGTACTGGGGGTTTAAGTAAACTCATCTTT. This codes for CALGELPRTGGLSKLIF.

Concerning this clone itself: One end of the junction varies from germline; a read error may be responsible. This chain joins TRDV1 and TRDJ1, with D perhaps matching TRDD2 or TRDD3 (8 bases each). The CDR3 consists of 27 residues. Per the germline V gene, CDR1 is TSWWSYY and CDR2 is QGS. The CDR3 is CAPGELSFLRSHQDGFVGDQYTDKLIF. The CDR3 DNA follows: TGTGCTCCTGGGGAACTGAGCTTCCTACGGTCTCATCAAGATGGGTTCGTGGGGGATCAGTACACCGATAAACTCATCTTT.

In its sample, this clone was seen a few times. The J gene is TRDJ1, the V gene TRDV1; 7 bases align to TRDD3. The CDR3 runs 19 residues. From germline, CDR1 is TSWWSYY and CDR2 QGS. V lost 7 bases, J lost 4 bases, and 24 bases stayed unmatched. CDR3 nucleotide sequence: TGTGCTCTTGTGGGGAATTCGCGTACGAGGTACTGGGGAGGCGATAAACTCATCTTT. This encodes CALVGNSRTRYWGGDKLIF.

This chain links TRDV1 with TRDJ1; 7 bases are a match to TRDD3. Trimming cost V 0 bases and J 0 bases; bases outside gene matches: 13. The germline V gene has CDR1 TSWWSYY and CDR2 QGS. The CDR3 has 19 residues. CDR3 in amino acids: CALGELYWRDGGNTDKLIF. CDR3 sequence (DNA): TGTGCTCTTGGGGAACTATACTGGCGGGATGGGGGAAACACCGATAAACTCATCTTT.

J is TRDJ1 and V is TRDV1, with 10 bases identical to TRDD3. This CDR3 is built from 24 residues. Germline loops: CDR1 TSWWSYY, CDR2 QGS. V gave up 0 bases and J gave up 3 bases; unmatched junction bases: 28. The CDR3: CALGELLYRQSHWGILSLSDKLIF. CDR3 coding DNA: TGTGCTCTTGGGGAACTCCTTTACCGACAGTCGCATTGGGGGATACTCTCGTTATCCGATAAACTCATCTTT.

The chain links TRDV1 to TRDJ1; tentative D call: TRDD3 (5 bases). Trimming pared 0 bases from V and 4 bases from J, leaving 21 bases between. This CDR3 is built from 18 residues. The V gene's germline CDR1 is TSWWSYY and CDR2 QGS. The CDR3 here is CALGELPLGSPGGDKLIF. The DNA for the CDR3 is TGTGCTCTTGGGGAACTTCCCTTGGGGTCCCCGGGGGGCGATAAACTCATCTTT.

This clone turned up a few times. The chain has TRDV1 and TRDJ1; the match to TRDD3 covers 10 bases. Germline CDR1 and CDR2: TSWWSYY and QGS. This CDR3 spans 22 amino acids. V dropped 5 bases and J dropped 0; count of bases not matched to a gene: 24. The CDR3 bases are TGTGCTCTTGGGACGTCTTCCTACCGCCCGTTTACTGGGGGATTGTACACCGATAAACTCATCTTT. Translation: CALGTSSYRPFTGGLYTDKLIF.

V usage is TRDV1 and J usage is TRDJ1; D possibly corresponds to TRDD3 (6 bases). The CDR3 has 19 residues. V lost 2 bases to trimming and J lost 0 bases, with 22 bases between them. Germline loops: CDR1 TSWWSYY, CDR2 QGS. The CDR3 DNA sequence: TGTGCTCTTGGGGAATCGGGGGGAGATAAAACCCCGTACACCGATAAACTCATCTTT. Translated, it gives CALGESGGDKTPYTDKLIF.

This clone occurred a few times. This chain links TRDV1 with TRDJ1, with 12 bases that match TRDD3. Germline CDR1 reads TSWWSYY; CDR2 reads QGS. J was trimmed by 0 bases and V by 4 bases; bases with no gene match: 15. The CDR3 has 20 amino acids. Here the CDR3 DNA reads TGTGCTCTTGGGGTTCTTCTTTGCCTGGGGGATACGGGGTACACCGATAAACTCATCTTT. Translating gives CALGVLLCLGDTGYTDKLIF.

The J gene is TRDJ1, the V gene TRDV1; no definite D call. The CDR3 loop spans 16 amino acids. Germline V CDR1 and CDR2: TSWWSYY, QGS. With 2 bases removed from V and 3 bases from J, the gap between germline ends came to 16 bases. CDR3 loop: CALGESPPGRADKLIF. The CDR3 nucleotides are TGTGCTCTTGGGGAATCTCCGCCCGGGCGGGCCGATAAACTCATCTTT.

In this sample, this clone turned up a few times. V usage is TRDV1 and J usage is TRDJ1; D not resolved. Trimming cost V 1 base and J 0 bases, with 15 bases left between them. This CDR3 has 17 amino acids. CDR1 is TSWWSYY and CDR2 is QGS in the germline V gene. In DNA, the CDR3 is TGTGCTCTTGGGGAACACCACCCGACCAGGGACACCGATAAACTCATCTTT. It is translated as CALGEHHPTRDTDKLIF.

This chain joins TRDV1 and TRDJ1, with 13 bases fitting TRDD3. The CDR3 spans 30 residues. In germline, CDR1 is TSWWSYY, CDR2 QGS. The J segment lost 4 bases and the V segment lost 4 bases, leaving 48 bases of the junction unmatched. The CDR3 region has the DNA TGTGCTCTTGGGGCACCCTACTTAGTACTGGGGGATACGCAACCGACTAGGAACCCTCCGCGGAGCCACCCCTACGATAAACTCATCTTT. The encoded protein is CALGAPYLVLGDTQPTRNPPRSHPYDKLIF.

This clone was counted between two and nine times. This chain uses TRDV1 with TRDJ1; TRDD3 matches 13 bases. The CDR3 totals 23 residues. V shed 0 bases and J 3 bases; nucleotides not matched to a gene: 22. Germline CDR1 TSWWSYY, CDR2 QGS. In DNA, the CDR3 is TGTGCTCTTGGGGAACTTGCCCCAACTTTACTGGGGGATACGCGGCCCTACGCCGATAAACTCATCTTT. Its translation is CALGELAPTLLGDTRPYADKLIF.